The 13 T cell receptor beta chains below were found in one sample sequenced in a study of blood T cell repertoires in COVID-19. Profiled with immunoSEQ multiplex PCR; TCRdb holds only in-frame clones, not every one. This sample has around 73,000 clones, with roughly four fifths found just once. Source material: peripheral blood. The source of these receptors is a woman in her sixties or seventies with acute or convalescent COVID-19.

The chain uses TRBV25-1 and TRBJ2-7; D might be TRBD2 (5 bases). There are 15 residues in the CDR3. The ends were cut back, 4 bases at V and 0 bases at J, with 13 bases in the middle. CDR1 and CDR2 (germline): MGHDK, SYGVNS. In DNA, the CDR3 is TGTGCCAGCAGTGCCCGGACTCCCTACTCCTACGAGCAGTACTTC. Encoded protein: CASSARTPYSYEQYF.

V and J are TRBV4-2 and TRBJ2-1; 12 bases agree with TRBD2. The CDR3 spans 15 residues. V was clipped by 4 bases and J by 6 bases; unmatched bases: 4. CDR1 LGHNA and CDR2 YNFKEQ come from the germline V gene. CDR3 residues: CASSPQTSGGNEQFF. The CDR3 nucleotides read TGTGCCAGCAGCCCGCAGACTAGCGGGGGCAATGAGCAGTTCTTC.

This chain joins TRBV7-2 and TRBJ1-1; 8 bases are a match to TRBD1. CDR1 is SGHTA, CDR2 FQGNSA, per germline. The CDR3 spans 13 residues. With 3 bases clipped from V and 8 bases from J, the junction kept 5 bases outside the gene matches. The CDR3 nucleotides read TGTGCCAGCAGCTTCATTCGACAGGGGGAAGCTTTCTTT. It codes for CASSFIRQGEAFF.

The chain links TRBV7-2 to TRBJ2-7; weak D call: TRBD1 (8 bases). Germline CDR1 reads SGHTA; CDR2 reads FQGNSA. This CDR3 region has 15 residues. Deletions cut 5 bases from V and 4 bases from J, with 18 bases between. The CDR3 nucleotides read TGTGCCAGCAGCCCACGACAGGGGCGGGAGTACGAGCAGTACTTC. Translating gives CASSPRQGREYEQYF.

This chain joins TRBV6-2 or TRBV6-3 and TRBJ2-7; 9 nucleotides align to TRBD2. Per the germline V gene, CDR1 is MNHEY and CDR2 is SVGEGT. Trimming at V came to 3 bases and at J to 2 bases, leaving 2 bases not matched to a gene. CDR3 length equals 14 residues. CDR3 amino acids: CASSYASGTYEQYF. CDR3 DNA: TGTGCCAGCAGTTATGCTAGCGGGACCTACGAGCAGTACTTC.

The chain couples TRBV7-2 to TRBJ1-2; tentative D call: TRBD1 (6 bases). Trimming stripped 2 bases from V and 4 bases from J, with 11 bases between. CDR1 and CDR2 from the germline V gene are SGHTA and FQGNSA. The CDR3 length is 14 residues. CDR3 protein: CASSLYREFYGYTF. In DNA form, the CDR3 reads TGTGCCAGCAGCTTATACAGGGAATTCTATGGCTACACCTTC.

The V gene is TRBV7-3, the J gene TRBJ2-1; unclear D gene. The V end was cut by 5 bases, the J end by 0 bases, with 11 bases between. CDR1 is SGHTA and CDR2 is FQGTGA in the germline V gene. CDR3 length: 15 residues. CDR3 loop: CASSTSKSSYNEQFF. CDR3 DNA: TGTGCCAGCAGCACTTCCAAGAGCTCCTACAATGAGCAGTTCTTC.

V usage is TRBV3-1 (or the pseudogene TRBV3-2) and J usage is TRBJ2-7; a possible D gene is TRBD1 (6 bases). Germline lookup yields CDR1 LGHDT and CDR2 YNNKEL (reference sequence). The CDR3 length is 13 residues. V was trimmed by 4 bases and J by 7 bases, leaving 14 bases between them. Written as DNA, the CDR3 is TGTGCCAGCAGCCCCGACAGGTCTGGGGAGCAGTACTTC. This codes for CASSPDRSGEQYF.

The chain is built from TRBV27 and TRBJ1-4; the match to TRBD1 covers 7 bases. The CDR3 runs 15 residues. Trimming cost V 6 bases and J 5 bases; bases outside gene matches: 9. In germline, CDR1 is MNHEY, CDR2 SMNVEV (reference sequence). The CDR3 protein is CASRGVDRINEKLFF. As DNA, the CDR3 is TGTGCCAGCAGGGGCGTGGACAGGATAAATGAAAAACTGTTTTTT.

The rearrangement uses TRBV7-3 and TRBJ2-1; D is perhaps TRBD2 (5 bases). The germline V gene encodes CDR1 SGHTA and CDR2 FQGTGA. The CDR3 is 13 residues long. Trimming stripped 1 base from V and 8 bases from J, with 9 bases between. The DNA for the CDR3 is TGTGCCAGCAGCTTAAATCCGGGGTATGAGCAGTTCTTC. Translating it yields CASSLNPGYEQFF.

The chain links TRBV11-2 to TRBJ2-3, with D perhaps matching TRBD2 (6 bases). The germline V gene encodes CDR1 SGHAT and CDR2 FQNNGV. The V and J ends lost 1 base and 5 bases respectively, with 13 bases between them. This CDR3 spans 15 amino acids. In nucleotides, the CDR3 is TGTGCCAGCAGCTTAGGGGACGGGGGAGTAGATACGCAGTATTTT. Its protein product is CASSLGDGGVDTQYF.

This clone appeared once. The V gene is TRBV5-4, the J gene TRBJ2-2; maybe TRBD2 (6 bases). V was pared by 4 bases and J by 1 base, with 17 bases between. The germline CDR1 and CDR2 sequences are SGHNT and YYREEE (reference sequence). This CDR3 contains 17 residues. CDR3 DNA: TGTGCCAGCAGCGGGGGGTTCGGGGTCCGGAACACCGGGGAGCTGTTTTTT. Protein sequence: CASSGGFGVRNTGELFF.

The chain uses TRBV6-5 and TRBJ2-1, with 7 positions matching TRBD1. CDR1 and CDR2 from the germline V gene are MNHEY and SVGAGI. The CDR3 totals 15 residues. Trimming cost V 7 bases and J 0 bases; bases outside gene matches: 6. This chain's CDR3 is CASITRDSSYNEQFF. The DNA for the CDR3 is TGTGCCAGCATTACCCGGGACAGCTCCTACAATGAGCAGTTCTTC.